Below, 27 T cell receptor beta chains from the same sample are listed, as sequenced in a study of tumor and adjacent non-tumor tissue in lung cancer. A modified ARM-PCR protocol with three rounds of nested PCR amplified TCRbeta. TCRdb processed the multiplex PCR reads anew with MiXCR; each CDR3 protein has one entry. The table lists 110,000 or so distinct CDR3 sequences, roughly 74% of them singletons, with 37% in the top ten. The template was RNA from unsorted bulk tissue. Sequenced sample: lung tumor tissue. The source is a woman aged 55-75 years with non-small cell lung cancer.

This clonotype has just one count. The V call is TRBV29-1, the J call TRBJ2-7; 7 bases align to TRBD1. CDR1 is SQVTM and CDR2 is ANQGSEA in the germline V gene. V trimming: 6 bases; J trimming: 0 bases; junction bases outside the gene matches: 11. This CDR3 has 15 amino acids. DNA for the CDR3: TGCAGCGTCTACTGGGACAGAGGGGGCTCCTACGAGCAGTACTTC. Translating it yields CSVYWDRGGSYEQYF.

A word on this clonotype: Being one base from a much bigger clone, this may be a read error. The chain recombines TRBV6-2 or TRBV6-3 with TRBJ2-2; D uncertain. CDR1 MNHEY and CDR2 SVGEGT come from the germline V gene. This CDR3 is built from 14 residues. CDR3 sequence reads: CACSSPSTSGELFF. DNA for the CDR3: TGTGCCTGCAGCTCTCCGTCCACGTCCGGGGAGCTGTTTTTT.

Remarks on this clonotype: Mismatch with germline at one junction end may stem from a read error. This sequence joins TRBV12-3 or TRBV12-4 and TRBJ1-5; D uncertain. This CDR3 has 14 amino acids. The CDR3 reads CAISLSQVNQPQHF. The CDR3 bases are TGTGCCATCAGTTTGTCCCAGGTCAATCAGCCCCAGCATTTT.

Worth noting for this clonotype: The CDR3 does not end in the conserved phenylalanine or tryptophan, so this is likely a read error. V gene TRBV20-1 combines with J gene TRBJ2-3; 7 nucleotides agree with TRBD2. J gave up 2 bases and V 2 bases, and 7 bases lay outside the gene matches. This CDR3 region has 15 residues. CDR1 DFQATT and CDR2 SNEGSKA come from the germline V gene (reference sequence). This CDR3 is CSARPGRGTTDTQYL. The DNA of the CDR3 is TGCAGTGCTAGACCGGGGCGGGGGACCACAGATACGCAGTATTTG.

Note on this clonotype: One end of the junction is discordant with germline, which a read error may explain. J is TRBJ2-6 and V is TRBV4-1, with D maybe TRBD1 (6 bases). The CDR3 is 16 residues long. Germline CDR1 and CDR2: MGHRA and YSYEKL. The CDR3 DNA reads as TGCGCCAGCAACCAAGAACAGGGCTCTGAGGCCAACGTCCTGACTTTC. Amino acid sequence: CASNQEQGSEANVLTF.

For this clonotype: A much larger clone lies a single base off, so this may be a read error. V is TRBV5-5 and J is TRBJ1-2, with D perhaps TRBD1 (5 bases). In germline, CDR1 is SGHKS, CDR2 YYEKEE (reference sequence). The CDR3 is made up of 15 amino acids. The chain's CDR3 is CANSAVDTSAYGYTF. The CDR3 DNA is TGTGCCAACAGCGCAGTGGACACCTCAGCGTATGGCTACACCTTC.

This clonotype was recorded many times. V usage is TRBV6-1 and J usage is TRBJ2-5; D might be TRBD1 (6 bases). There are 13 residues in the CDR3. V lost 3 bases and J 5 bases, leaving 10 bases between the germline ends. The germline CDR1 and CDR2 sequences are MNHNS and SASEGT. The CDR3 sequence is CASSEGARETQYF. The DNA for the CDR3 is TGTGCCAGCAGTGAGGGGGCCAGGGAGACCCAGTACTTC.

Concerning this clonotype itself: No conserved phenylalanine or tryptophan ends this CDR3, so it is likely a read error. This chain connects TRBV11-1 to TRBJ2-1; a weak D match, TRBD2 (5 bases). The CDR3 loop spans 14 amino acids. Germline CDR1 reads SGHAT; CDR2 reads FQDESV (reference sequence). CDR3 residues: CASSRGSSYNEQFS. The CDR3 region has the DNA TGTGCCAGCAGCCGGGGAAGCTCCTACAATGAACAGTTCTCC.

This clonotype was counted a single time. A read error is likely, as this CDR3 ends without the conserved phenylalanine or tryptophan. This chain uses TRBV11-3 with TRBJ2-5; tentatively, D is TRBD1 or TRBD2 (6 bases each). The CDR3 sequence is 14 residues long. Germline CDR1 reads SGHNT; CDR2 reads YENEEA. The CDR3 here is CSSSSGADQETQYL. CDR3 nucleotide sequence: TGTTCCAGTAGCTCGGGGGCAGATCAAGAGACCCAGTACTTA.

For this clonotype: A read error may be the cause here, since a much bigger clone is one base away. The CDR3 bases are TGCCGCGCGACAGACGGTGAGCAGTTCTTC. As protein: CRATDGEQFF. The chain couples TRBV29-1 to TRBJ2-1; TRBD1 is a possible D gene (5 bases). The CDR3 is made up of 10 amino acids. CDR1 and CDR2 (germline): SQVTM, ANQGSEA.

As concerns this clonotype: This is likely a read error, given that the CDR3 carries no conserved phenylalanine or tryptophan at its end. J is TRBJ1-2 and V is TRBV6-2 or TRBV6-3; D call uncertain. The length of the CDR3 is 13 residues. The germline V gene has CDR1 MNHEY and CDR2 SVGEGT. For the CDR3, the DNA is TGTGCCATCAGTTACAGCCAAGACTATGGCTACACCCTC. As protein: CAISYSQDYGYTL.

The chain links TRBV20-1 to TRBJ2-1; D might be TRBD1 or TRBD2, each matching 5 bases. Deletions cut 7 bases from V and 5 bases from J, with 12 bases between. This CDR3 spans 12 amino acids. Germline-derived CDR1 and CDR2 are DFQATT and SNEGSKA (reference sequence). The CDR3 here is CSVYGTHNEQFF. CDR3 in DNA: TGCAGTGTTTATGGGACGCACAATGAGCAGTTCTTC.

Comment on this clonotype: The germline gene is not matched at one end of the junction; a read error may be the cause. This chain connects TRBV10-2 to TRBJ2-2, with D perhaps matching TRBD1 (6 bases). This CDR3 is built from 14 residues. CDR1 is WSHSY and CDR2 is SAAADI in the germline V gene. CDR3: CASMAGANTGELFF. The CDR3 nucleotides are TGCGCCAGCATGGCAGGGGCGAACACCGGGGAACTGTTTTTT.

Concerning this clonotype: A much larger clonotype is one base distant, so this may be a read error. The chain's CDR3 is CASSLPRGGNQLQHF. For the CDR3, the DNA is TGTGCCAGCAGTTTACCTAGGGGAGGCAATCAGCTCCAGCATTTT. The V and J genes are TRBV12-3 or TRBV12-4 and TRBJ1-5; a weak D match, TRBD1 (5 bases). This CDR3 is built from 15 residues.

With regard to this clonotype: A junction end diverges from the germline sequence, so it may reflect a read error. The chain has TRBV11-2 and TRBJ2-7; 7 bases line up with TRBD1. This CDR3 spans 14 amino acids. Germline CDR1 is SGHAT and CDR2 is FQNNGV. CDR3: CANILSTGTAEQYF. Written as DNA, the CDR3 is TGTGCCAACATCTTATCCACCGGGACAGCCGAGCAGTACTTT.

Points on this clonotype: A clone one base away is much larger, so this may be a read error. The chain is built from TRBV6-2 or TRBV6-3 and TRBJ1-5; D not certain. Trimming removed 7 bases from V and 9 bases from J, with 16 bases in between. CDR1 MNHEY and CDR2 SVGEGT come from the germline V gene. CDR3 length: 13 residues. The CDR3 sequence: CASTIRSKGPQHF. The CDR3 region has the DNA TGTGCCAGCACCATACGGAGCAAAGGGCCCCAGCATTTT.

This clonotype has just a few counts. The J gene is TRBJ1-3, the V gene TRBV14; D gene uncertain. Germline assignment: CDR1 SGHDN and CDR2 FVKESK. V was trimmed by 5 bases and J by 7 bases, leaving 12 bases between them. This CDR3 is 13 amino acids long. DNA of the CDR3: TGTGCCAGCAGCACGGGGATTTCGAACACCATATATTTT. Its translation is CASSTGISNTIYF. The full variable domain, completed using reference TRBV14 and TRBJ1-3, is EAGVTQFPSHSVIEKGQTVTLRCDPISGHDNLYWYRRVMGKEIKFLLHFVKESKQDESGMPNNRFLAERTGGTYSTLKVQPAELEDSGVYFCASSTGISNTIYFGEGSWLTVV.

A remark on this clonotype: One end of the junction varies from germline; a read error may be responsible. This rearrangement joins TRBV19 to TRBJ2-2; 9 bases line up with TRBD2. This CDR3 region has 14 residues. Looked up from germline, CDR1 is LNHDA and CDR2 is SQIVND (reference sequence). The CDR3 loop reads CTSSGTSFTGELFF. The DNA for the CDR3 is TGTACCAGTAGTGGGACTAGCTTTACCGGGGAGCTGTTTTTT. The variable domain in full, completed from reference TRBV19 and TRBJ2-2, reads DGGITQSPKYLFRKEGQNVTLSCEQNLNHDAMYWYRQDPGQGLRLIYYSQIVNDFQKGDIAEGYSVSREKKESFPLTVTSAQKNPTAFYLCTSSGTSFTGELFFGEGSRLTVL.

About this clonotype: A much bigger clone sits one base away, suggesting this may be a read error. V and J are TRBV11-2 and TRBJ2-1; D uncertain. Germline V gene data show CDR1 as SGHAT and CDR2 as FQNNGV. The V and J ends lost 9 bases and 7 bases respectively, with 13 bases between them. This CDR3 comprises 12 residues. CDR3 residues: CARSPYGNEQFF. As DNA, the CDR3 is TGTGCCAGGAGTCCCTATGGGAATGAGCAGTTCTTC.

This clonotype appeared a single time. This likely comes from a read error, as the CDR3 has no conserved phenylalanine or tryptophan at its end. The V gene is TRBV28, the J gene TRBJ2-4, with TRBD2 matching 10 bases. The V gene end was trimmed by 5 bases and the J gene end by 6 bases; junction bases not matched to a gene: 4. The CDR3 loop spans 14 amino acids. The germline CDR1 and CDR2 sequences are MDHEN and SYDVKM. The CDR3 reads CASSPRTSGNIQYS. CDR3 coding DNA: TGTGCCAGCAGTCCCCGGACTAGCGGAAACATTCAGTACTCC.

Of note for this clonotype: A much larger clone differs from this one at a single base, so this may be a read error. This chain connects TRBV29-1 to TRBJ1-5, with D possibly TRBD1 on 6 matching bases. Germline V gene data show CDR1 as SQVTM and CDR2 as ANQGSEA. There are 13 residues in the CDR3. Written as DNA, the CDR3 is TGCAGCGTTGGGTTAGACAGGAATCAGTCCCAGCATTTT. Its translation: CSVGLDRNQSQHF.

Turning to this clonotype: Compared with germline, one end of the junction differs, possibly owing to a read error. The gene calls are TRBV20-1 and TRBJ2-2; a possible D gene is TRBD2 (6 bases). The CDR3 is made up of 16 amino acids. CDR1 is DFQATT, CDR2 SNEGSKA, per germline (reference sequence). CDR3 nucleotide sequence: TGCAGTGCTAAAATCGGGGGAACTGGCCTGCAAGGGGAGCTGTATTTT. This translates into CSAKIGGTGLQGELYF.

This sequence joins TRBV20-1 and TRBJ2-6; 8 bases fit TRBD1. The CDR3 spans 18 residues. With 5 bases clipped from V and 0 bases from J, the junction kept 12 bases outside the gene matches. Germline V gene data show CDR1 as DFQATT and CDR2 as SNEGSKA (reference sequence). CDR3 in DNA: TGCAGTGCTCGAATCTGGGGACAGGCGAGCTCTGGGGCCAACGTCCTGACTTTC. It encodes CSARIWGQASSGANVLTF.

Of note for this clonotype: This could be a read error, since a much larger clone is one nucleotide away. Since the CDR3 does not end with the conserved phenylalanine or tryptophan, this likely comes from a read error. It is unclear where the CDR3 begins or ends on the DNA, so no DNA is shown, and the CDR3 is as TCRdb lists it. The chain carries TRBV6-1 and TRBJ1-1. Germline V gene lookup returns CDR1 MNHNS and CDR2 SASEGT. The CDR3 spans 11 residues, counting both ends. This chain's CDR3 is CASSEYRRQKI.

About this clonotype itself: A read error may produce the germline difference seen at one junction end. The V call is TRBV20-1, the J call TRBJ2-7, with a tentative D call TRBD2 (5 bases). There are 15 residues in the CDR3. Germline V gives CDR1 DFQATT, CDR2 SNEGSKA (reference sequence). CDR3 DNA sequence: TGCAGTACTAGTGATTGGGAAGTAGGAGGCTACGAGCAGTACTTC. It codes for CSTSDWEVGGYEQYF.

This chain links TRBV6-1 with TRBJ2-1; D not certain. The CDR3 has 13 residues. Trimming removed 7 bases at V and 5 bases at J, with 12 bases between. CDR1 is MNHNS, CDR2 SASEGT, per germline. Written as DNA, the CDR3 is TGTGCCAGCAAACTGGGTCTGAACAATGAGCAGTTCTTC. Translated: CASKLGLNNEQFF.

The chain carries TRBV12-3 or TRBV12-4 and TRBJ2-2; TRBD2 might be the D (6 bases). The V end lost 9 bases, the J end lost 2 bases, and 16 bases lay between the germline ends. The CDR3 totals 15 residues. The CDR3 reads CARRGGGSNTGELFF. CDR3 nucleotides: TGTGCCAGGAGGGGTGGGGGGTCAAACACCGGGGAGCTGTTTTTT.